These 24 T cell receptor beta chains were sequenced from one sample in a study of naive and memory T cell subsets. The library had UMIs added by 3' ligation of an oligonucleotide to TCR cDNA. Four PCR rounds used nested alpha and beta constant region primers plus the SP2 primer. One entry per CDR3 protein results from TCRdb running MiXCR on the 5' RACE reads. The profile shows 48,000 or so distinct CDR3 sequences, around 5% of them singletons. The receptors come from a female donor in good health.

At least ten counts were recorded for this clonotype. V gene TRBV18 combines with J gene TRBJ2-5; 8 nucleotides match TRBD1. Losses at the gene ends were 3 bases for V and 5 bases for J; bases not matched to a gene: 2. The CDR3 consists of 13 residues. Germline loops: CDR1 KGHSH, CDR2 LQKENI. CDR3 nucleotide sequence: TGTGCCAGCTCACCGCGACAGGGGGAGACCCAGTACTTC. Protein product: CASSPRQGETQYF.

Points on this clonotype: This may be a read error: a much more frequent sequence differs by one nucleotide. The CDR3 reads CASSPKDPSTGELFF. The CDR3 DNA reads as TGTGCCAGCAGCCCTAAGGACCCGAGCACCGGGGAGCTGTTTTTT. The chain couples TRBV5-4 to TRBJ2-2; D not certain. CDR1 SGHNT and CDR2 YYREEE come from the germline V gene (reference sequence). V was pared by 4 bases and J by 4 bases, with 14 bases between. The CDR3 is 15 residues long.

This clonotype was recorded many times. The chain couples TRBV20-1 to TRBJ2-3, with D hard to call. With 5 bases removed from V and 2 bases from J, the gap between germline ends came to 11 bases. The CDR3 is made up of 13 amino acids. Germline V gene sequence: CDR1 DFQATT, CDR2 SNEGSKA (reference sequence). CDR3 in amino acids: CSAPLRLTDTQYF. CDR3 nucleotide sequence: TGCAGTGCTCCGCTGAGACTCACAGATACGCAGTATTTT.

This clonotype was seen ten or more times. The V gene is TRBV28, the J gene TRBJ2-1; TRBD2 aligns across 15 bases. The V gene end was trimmed by 7 bases and the J gene end by 4 bases; junction bases not matched to a gene: 8. Germline lookup yields CDR1 MDHEN and CDR2 SYDVKM. The CDR3 contains 17 residues. CDR3 bases: TGTGCCAGCACCAAGGGACTAGCGGGAGGAAGGTACAATGAGCAGTTCTTC. This sequence encodes CASTKGLAGGRYNEQFF.

This clonotype appeared many times. The V call is TRBV28, the J call TRBJ1-4; D is undetermined. Trimming cost V 5 bases and J 7 bases, with 20 bases left between them. The CDR3 runs 16 residues. The V gene's germline CDR1 is MDHEN and CDR2 SYDVKM. Written as DNA, the CDR3 is TGTGCCAGCAGTCCCCGCAGCTGGACGACGGGTGAAAAACTGTTTTTT. This translates into CASSPRSWTTGEKLFF. Full variable domain (rest looked up from reference TRBV28 and TRBJ1-4): DVKVTQSSRYLVKRTGEKVFLECVQDMDHENMFWYRQDPGLGLRLIYFSYDVKMKEKGDIPEGYSVSREKKERFSLILESASTNQTSMYLCASSPRSWTTGEKLFFGSGTQLSVL.

This clonotype has ten or more counts. This chain joins TRBV3-1 and TRBJ2-2; 8 nucleotides agree with TRBD2. This CDR3 contains 17 residues. V was clipped by 0 bases and J by 4 bases; unmatched bases: 7. CDR1 and CDR2 from the germline V gene are LGHDT and YNNKEL (reference sequence). As DNA, the CDR3 is TGTGCCAGCAGCCAAGATAGGCTAGCGGGCATCACCGGGGAGCTGTTTTTT. Translation gives CASSQDRLAGITGELFF.

This chain uses TRBV29-1 with TRBJ2-2; 9 bases fit TRBD1. Trimming took 5 bases from V and 0 from J; bases not matched to a gene: 7. CDR3 length: 16 amino acids. Per the germline V gene, CDR1 is SQVTM and CDR2 is ANQGSEA. In nucleotides, the CDR3 is TGCAGCGTTTCAGATAGGACAGGGGCGAACACCGGGGAGCTGTTTTTT. Its translation: CSVSDRTGANTGELFF.

In its sample, this clonotype was seen many times. The V gene is TRBV4-1, the J gene TRBJ1-4; no clear D gene. The CDR3 runs to 14 residues. Germline V gene lookup returns CDR1 MGHRA and CDR2 YSYEKL. Between the trimmed V and J ends, which lost 5 bases and 7 bases, there was a span of 14 bases. CDR3 amino acids: CASSNLGRIEKLFF. Here the CDR3 DNA reads TGCGCCAGCAGCAATCTGGGAAGAATTGAAAAACTGTTTTTT.

In this sample, this clonotype turned up many times. The V gene is TRBV5-8, the J gene TRBJ1-5; D might be TRBD1 (5 bases). V lost 9 bases, J lost 3 bases, and 13 bases lay in between. This CDR3 region has 13 residues. Germline V gene data show CDR1 as SGHTS and CDR2 as YDEGEE. The CDR3 region is CATRGSLNQPQHF. For the CDR3, the DNA is TGTGCCACCCGGGGGAGTCTCAATCAGCCCCAGCATTTT.

The rearrangement uses TRBV28 and TRBJ1-1; D not certain. V lost 6 bases and J lost 0, with 11 bases in between. Germline CDR1 reads MDHEN; CDR2 reads SYDVKM. The CDR3 spans 14 residues. In DNA form, the CDR3 reads TGTGCCAGCAGAGACCCGACTGTGAACACTGAAGCTTTCTTT. It is translated as CASRDPTVNTEAFF.

This clonotype was seen many times. The genes are TRBV5-1 and TRBJ2-2, with D unclear. The CDR3 extends over 15 amino acids. Trimming left V 6 bases short and J 0 bases short, with 12 bases between. Germline V gene sequence: CDR1 SGHRS, CDR2 YFSETQ. CDR3 in amino acids: CASTPSTSNTGELFF. For the CDR3, the DNA is TGCGCCAGCACCCCCAGCACCTCGAACACCGGGGAGCTGTTTTTT. The variable domain in full, completed from reference TRBV5-1 and TRBJ2-2, reads KAGVTQTPRYLIKTRGQQVTLSCSPISGHRSVSWYQQTPGQGLQFLFEYFSETQRNKGNFPGRFSGRQFSNSRSEMNVSTLELGDSALYLCASTPSTSNTGELFFGEGSRLTVL.

This clonotype was observed at least ten times. The CDR3 reads CASSFSTGPQHF. As DNA, the CDR3 is TGTGCCAGCAGTTTTTCGACAGGGCCCCAGCATTTT. This chain links TRBV6-2 or TRBV6-3 with TRBJ1-5; maybe TRBD1 (6 bases). V was shortened by 4 bases and J by 9 bases, with 10 bases between the two germline ends. Per the germline V gene, CDR1 is MNHEY and CDR2 is SVGEGT. This CDR3 is 12 amino acids long.

This clonotype was seen more than once but under ten times. The J gene is TRBJ1-6, the V gene TRBV28, with a tentative D call TRBD1 (5 bases). The CDR3 contains 14 residues. V was cut by 2 bases and J by 6 bases, with 8 bases left in between. Germline assignment: CDR1 MDHEN and CDR2 SYDVKM. DNA of the CDR3: TGTGCCAGCAGTTTAAGGGACGGTAATTCACCCCTCCACTTT. Protein sequence: CASSLRDGNSPLHF.

This clonotype was observed at least ten times. The chain carries TRBV7-2 and TRBJ2-7; 11 bases are shared with TRBD2. This CDR3 region has 15 residues. Losses at the gene ends were 3 bases for V and 3 bases for J; bases not matched to a gene: 4. The V gene's germline CDR1 is SGHTA and CDR2 FQGNSA. CDR3 nucleotide sequence: TGTGCCAGCAGCTTGACTAGCGGGGCGTTCTACGAGCAGTACTTC. Amino acids: CASSLTSGAFYEQYF.

This clonotype was seen ten or more times. The chain combines TRBV19 with TRBJ2-1; D uncertain. This CDR3 region has 12 residues. CDR1 LNHDA and CDR2 SQIVND come from the germline V gene (reference sequence). V was trimmed by 5 bases and J by 3 bases, leaving 5 bases between them. The CDR3 reads CASSSLYNEQFF. The CDR3 DNA follows: TGTGCCAGTAGTTCCCTCTACAATGAGCAGTTCTTC.

This clonotype was counted only a few times. The chain carries TRBV19 and TRBJ1-4, with D possibly being TRBD1 (5 bases). CDR3 length: 15 amino acids. The V gene lost 7 bases and the J gene lost 7 bases, with 19 bases spanning the gap. Germline values: CDR1 LNHDA, CDR2 SQIVND (reference sequence). In DNA form, the CDR3 reads TGTGCCAGTACCTTACCCGGGGGATCGAGTGAAAAACTGTTTTTT. The encoded protein is CASTLPGGSSEKLFF.

This clonotype was seen ten or more times. This rearrangement joins TRBV5-5 to TRBJ2-3; perhaps TRBD2 as D (6 bases). Trimming shortened V by 4 bases and J by 7 bases, and 34 bases separated the two germline ends. There are 20 residues in the CDR3. In germline, CDR1 is SGHKS, CDR2 YYEKEE (reference sequence). The CDR3 region has the DNA TGTGCCAGCAGCCCAACGCTTGGGGGGTTTGAGCTAGCGCACGGGAATACGCAGTATTTT. It is translated as CASSPTLGGFELAHGNTQYF.

The table lists this clonotype with many counts. The chain combines TRBV4-2 with TRBJ2-1, with TRBD2 matching 8 bases. The germline V gene has CDR1 LGHNA and CDR2 YNFKEQ. This CDR3 has 14 residues. Trimming removed 0 bases from V and 8 bases from J; junction bases left unmatched: 3. In DNA, the CDR3 is TGTGCCAGCAGCCAAGATGGGACTAGGGATGAGCAGTTCTTC. The encoded protein is CASSQDGTRDEQFF.

This clonotype occurred many times. The rearrangement links TRBV11-1 to TRBJ2-2; D call uncertain. Trimming removed 2 bases at V and 1 base at J, with 5 bases between. CDR1 is SGHAT, CDR2 FQDESV, per germline (reference sequence). The CDR3 loop spans 14 amino acids. The chain's CDR3 is CASSLPLNTGELFF. The CDR3, as DNA: TGTGCCAGCAGCTTACCCCTGAACACCGGGGAGCTGTTTTTT. Full variable domain (rest looked up from reference TRBV11-1 and TRBJ2-2): EAEVAQSPRYKITEKSQAVAFWCDPISGHATLYWYRQILGQGPELLVQFQDESVVDDSQLPKDRFSAERLKGVDSTLKIQPAELGDSAMYLCASSLPLNTGELFFGEGSRLTVL.

The V call is TRBV7-8, the J call TRBJ2-2, with D possibly TRBD2 on 5 matching bases. This CDR3 is 17 amino acids long. V shed 5 bases and J shed 3 bases, with 19 bases lying between them. Germline V gives CDR1 SGHVS, CDR2 FQNEAQ. The CDR3 DNA follows: TGTGCCAGCAGCCCGGAGGATGGTCACGGGTACACCGGGGAGCTGTTTTTT. This gives the protein CASSPEDGHGYTGELFF.

This clonotype was counted ten times or more. The chain has TRBV5-1 and TRBJ2-1; D is possibly TRBD2 (6 bases). The ends were cut back, 4 bases at V and 2 bases at J, with 19 bases in the middle. Germline V gene sequence: CDR1 SGHRS, CDR2 YFSETQ. The CDR3 has 17 amino acids. The CDR3 region has the DNA TGCGCCAGCAGCCCACCTGATGTACTAGCAGCCTACAATGAGCAGTTCTTC. Residues: CASSPPDVLAAYNEQFF.

This clonotype was observed many times. The chain employs TRBV29-1 and TRBJ2-7, with D perhaps matching TRBD1 (5 bases). CDR1 and CDR2 (germline): SQVTM, ANQGSEA. Deletions cut 5 bases from V and 1 base from J, with 9 bases between. CDR3 length: 12 residues. This CDR3 is CSVSDSSYEQYF. CDR3 in DNA: TGCAGCGTTTCCGACAGTTCCTACGAGCAGTACTTC.

This clonotype came up a few times. The chain couples TRBV5-1 to TRBJ1-1; a weak D match, TRBD1 (6 bases). The V end lost 6 bases, the J end lost 5 bases, and 17 bases lay between the germline ends. Germline CDR1 SGHRS, CDR2 YFSETQ. The CDR3 contains 14 residues. CDR3: CASNRDTSGTEAFF. The CDR3 region has the DNA TGCGCCAGCAACCGGGACACCTCGGGGACTGAAGCTTTCTTT.

This clonotype was recorded a few times. This chain uses TRBV12-3 or TRBV12-4 with TRBJ2-2; 7 nucleotides align to TRBD1. V lost 10 bases to trimming and J lost 2 bases; unmatched junction nucleotides: 10. This CDR3 is built from 15 residues. In DNA, the CDR3 is TGTGCCATACCTGCCGGGACAGTTAACACCGGGGAGCTGTTTTTT. It is translated as CAIPAGTVNTGELFF.